A selection of T cell receptor beta chains follows, all from one sample in a study of T-cell memory formation after mild COVID-19. TCRdb redid the calling of the 5' RACE reads with MiXCR, one entry per CDR3 protein. The top ten hold about 23% of the sample, which has about 190,000 distinct CDR3 sequences, about a fifth seen once. The sequenced sample was PBMCs or a T cell subset sorted from them (not recorded which). These receptors were collected from an adult woman who had mild COVID-19 (a few samples of this study predate the infection). Cell type and time point are not known. Each CDR3 is given with its conserved first and last residue. The D gene is left open where the match is weak. Clone size appears in some rows only: once, few, many, or a class for an expanded clone.

clone size	J gene	D gene	V gene	CDR3 DNA	CDR3 protein
few	TRBJ1-1	-	TRBV12-3/TRBV12-4	TGTGCCAGCAGTTGGGAGAACACTGAAGCTTTCTTT	CASSWENTEAFF
-	TRBJ2-2	-	TRBV29-1	TGCAGCGTTGAAAGGCTGGCCACCGGGGAGCTGTTTTTT	CSVERLATGELFF
-	TRBJ2-6	-	TRBV21-1	TGTGCCAGCAGCAAAGAACGAGGACCGAGCGGGGCCAACGTCCTGACTTTC	CASSKERGPSGANVLTF
few	TRBJ2-3	-	TRBV24-1	TGTGCCACCAGTGATTTTGACAGTAGCACAGATACGCAGTATTTT	CATSDFDSSTDTQYF
-	TRBJ1-5	-	TRBV2	TGTGCCAGCTGGGACCCGGACAGACCCAGGCCCCAGCATTTT	CASWDPDRPRPQHF
once	TRBJ2-3	-	TRBV18	TGTGCCAGCTCACGCGAGGCGTGGGAGGATACGCAGTATTTT	CASSREAWEDTQYF
-	TRBJ2-3	TRBD2	TRBV12-3/TRBV12-4	TGTGCCAGCAGTCCCGGGGGGGAGCGGGGTACTAGCACAGATACGCAGTATTTT	CASSPGGERGTSTDTQYF
few	TRBJ1-4	TRBD1	TRBV5-5	TGTGCCAGCAGCCCCGGGACAGGGTTTGAAAAACTGTTTTTT	CASSPGTGFEKLFF
few	TRBJ1-1	-	TRBV30	TGTGCCTGGAGTCCCGGAGGGGGGTCGGATGCTTTCTTT	CAWSPGGGSDAFF
few	TRBJ1-4	-	TRBV7-2	TGTGCCAGCAGCTTATTCCAGGGAATTGAAAAACTGTTTTTT	CASSLFQGIEKLFF
-	TRBJ2-1	-	TRBV7-9	TGTGCCAGCAGCCTCGTCACGGGTTTGGATGAGCAGTTCTTC	CASSLVTGLDEQFF
few	TRBJ2-1	-	TRBV27	TGTGCCAGCAGGGCGGGCTACAATGAGCAGTTCTTC	CASRAGYNEQFF
-	TRBJ2-2	TRBD1	TRBV7-6	TGTGCCAGCAGCTATCCGGGGACAGGGGGTAACACCGGGGAGCTGTTTTTT	CASSYPGTGGNTGELFF
-	TRBJ2-5	TRBD2	TRBV7-8	TGTGCCAGCAGCTTAGACCAGCGGGAGTCGGAGACCCAGTACTTC	CASSLDQRESETQYF
few	TRBJ1-3	-	TRBV7-8	TGTGCCAGCAGCTTAGAGGGGAGGGTCACTGGAAACACCATATATTTT	CASSLEGRVTGNTIYF
-	TRBJ2-2	-	TRBV24-1	TGTGCCACCTCCCAGGCCGGGGAGCTGTTTTTT	CATSQAGELFF
few	TRBJ2-5	TRBD2	TRBV4-1	TGCGCCAGCAGCCAGGGGACTAGCGGTCAAGGGGAGACCCAGTACTTC	CASSQGTSGQGETQYF
-	TRBJ2-7	TRBD1	TRBV9	TGTGCCAGCAGCCGACAGGGGTCCCACGAGCAGTACTTC	CASSRQGSHEQYF
-	TRBJ2-7	TRBD2	TRBV5-1	TGCGCCAGCAGCCTAGTAGCGGGAAGGATTCGGGACGAGCAGTACTTC	CASSLVAGRIRDEQYF
-	TRBJ2-4	-	TRBV3-1	TGTGCCAGCAGCCAAGTAAATACAGGGCTGAACATTCAGTACTTC	CASSQVNTGLNIQYF
few	TRBJ2-7	-	TRBV30	TGTGCCTGTAACCGGGCAACCTACGAGCAGTACTTC	CACNRATYEQYF
-	TRBJ2-4	-	TRBV9	TGTGCCAGCGCCGACGGGCCCACTAAAAACATTCAGTACTTC	CASADGPTKNIQYF
few	TRBJ2-1	TRBD2	TRBV7-9	TGTGCCAGCAGCACCCAAAGCGGGAGCTCCTACAATGAGCAGTTCTTC	CASSTQSGSSYNEQFF
-	TRBJ1-4	-	TRBV14	TGTGCCAGCAGCCCCCGGGACGGACTACGTGCAACTAATGAAAAACTGTTTTTT	CASSPRDGLRATNEKLFF
-	TRBJ2-7	-	TRBV7-9	TGTGCCAGCAGCTTAGGCAGGTCCACCTACGAGCAGTACTTC	CASSLGRSTYEQYF
few	TRBJ2-7	-	TRBV6-5	TGTGCCAGCAGTTACTCTCTGGGGGAGCAGTACTTC	CASSYSLGEQYF
few	TRBJ2-1	TRBD2	TRBV7-9	TGTGCCAGCAGCTTAGCCAGACTAGCGGGAGGGGCGTACAATGAGCAGTTCTTC	CASSLARLAGGAYNEQFF
-	TRBJ2-7	TRBD2	TRBV12-3/TRBV12-4	TGTGCCAGCAGCGCTATAGCGGGGGGGGTATACGAGCAGTACTTC	CASSAIAGGVYEQYF
-	TRBJ2-5	-	TRBV9	TGTGCCAGCAGCTTAGCGGCCGGCGGGACGGTGTACCAAGAGACCCAGTACTTC	CASSLAAGGTVYQETQYF
few	TRBJ2-1	-	TRBV27	TGTGCCAGCAGTCCCTGGGGGGCCAGCAATGAGCAGTTCTTC	CASSPWGASNEQFF
few	TRBJ1-5	-	TRBV6-2/TRBV6-3	TGTGCCAGCAGCCTTTCCGGGACATTTTGGCCCCAGCATTTT	CASSLSGTFWPQHF
-	TRBJ2-1	TRBD1	TRBV24-1	TGTGCCACCAGTGAGACAGGGGGCTCCTACAATGAGCAGTTCTTC	CATSETGGSYNEQFF
-	TRBJ2-2	-	TRBV4-1	TGCGCCAGCAGCCCATCCGGCGGGGGCTCAACGGAGGGGGAGCTGTTTTTT	CASSPSGGGSTEGELFF
-	TRBJ1-2	-	TRBV3-1	TGTGCCAGCAGCCAAGACGGTGGGGGCAGGGCCGGCTACACCTTC	CASSQDGGGRAGYTF
few	TRBJ2-1	TRBD1	TRBV7-6	TGTGCCAGCAGCTTAGAGGGGGCTGACTGGTCTGAGCAGTTCTTC	CASSLEGADWSEQFF
few	TRBJ1-5	-	TRBV20-1	TGCAGTGCTAGTACGTTGGCGGATTATAGCAATCAGCCCCAGCATTTT	CSASTLADYSNQPQHF
few	TRBJ2-7	-	TRBV7-9	TGTGCCAGCAGCCCCATTGAGGCGACCTACGAGCAGTACTTC	CASSPIEATYEQYF
-	TRBJ1-5	TRBD1	TRBV18	TGTGCCAGCTCACCGCGGGACAGGCGGCAGGATCAGCCCCAGCATTTT	CASSPRDRRQDQPQHF
-	TRBJ1-5	-	TRBV6-5	TGTGCCAGCAGTTACCGTCCAGGCATGAGCCAGCCCCAGCATTTT	CASSYRPGMSQPQHF
-	TRBJ1-3	-	TRBV4-1	TGCGCCAGCAGCCAAGAGTGGGGGAGGATACCTGGAAACACCATATATTTT	CASSQEWGRIPGNTIYF
-	TRBJ1-3	-	TRBV12-3/TRBV12-4	TGTGCCATCTCTGGGAGCTCTGGAAACACCATATATTTT	CAISGSSGNTIYF
-	TRBJ2-3	TRBD2	TRBV20-1	TGCAGTGCTAGAGCTTACCACAGCGGGAGAACAGATACGCAGTATTTT	CSARAYHSGRTDTQYF
few	TRBJ2-5	-	TRBV7-8	TGTGCCAGCAGCTTAGCCGGGGGCACCCAAGAGACCCAGTACTTC	CASSLAGGTQETQYF
few	TRBJ2-5	TRBD2	TRBV7-2	TGTGCCAGCAGCTTCCCTATAGCGGGACGGCGGGAGACCCAGTACTTC	CASSFPIAGRRETQYF
-	TRBJ1-2	-	TRBV25-1	TGTGCCAGCAGTGAATCTGGCAGGGAAAGCTATGGCTACACCTTC	CASSESGRESYGYTF
-	TRBJ1-1	-	TRBV5-6	TGTGCCAGCAGCTATGGAGTAGGTGGGGACACTGAAGCTTTCTTT	CASSYGVGGDTEAFF
-	TRBJ2-7	TRBD1	TRBV18	TGTGCCAGCTCACCACCGCGACAGGGGGCGGGAGACGAGCAGTACTTC	CASSPPRQGAGDEQYF
-	TRBJ1-1	-	TRBV5-6	TGTGCCAGCAGCGTGATACAGGGTAAAGCTTTCTTT	CASSVIQGKAFF
-	TRBJ2-3	-	TRBV20-1	TGCAGTGCTTCAGAACCGGGACCATCAGATACGCAGTATTTT	CSASEPGPSDTQYF
-	TRBJ1-2	-	TRBV9	TGTGCCAGCAGCCCACCTGCCGGGGGCCCCTATGGCTACACCTTC	CASSPPAGGPYGYTF
few	TRBJ2-2	-	TRBV24-1	TGTGCCACCAGTGTCCCGCAGAGGGGCCCGAACACCGGGGAGCTGTTTTTT	CATSVPQRGPNTGELFF
-	TRBJ1-1	-	TRBV7-9	TGTGCCAGCAAAACAGGGCCCGTCGCTGAAGCTTTCTTT	CASKTGPVAEAFF
-	TRBJ1-2	-	TRBV12-3/TRBV12-4	TGTGCCAGCAGTCGGGGTTATAACTATGGCTACACCTTC	CASSRGYNYGYTF
-	TRBJ2-1	-	TRBV27	TGTGCCAGCAGTTTCCCCGGGACACTGGACAATGAGCAGTTCTTC	CASSFPGTLDNEQFF
-	TRBJ1-2	-	TRBV7-2	TGTGCCAGCAGCTCTCCTGCGGGGGCGGGGAGCGGCTACACCTTC	CASSSPAGAGSGYTF
-	TRBJ2-7	TRBD1	TRBV4-3	TGCGCCAGCAGCCAAGATACACCCCAGACAGGGATTTCCTACGAGCAGTACTTC	CASSQDTPQTGISYEQYF
few	TRBJ2-3	-	TRBV7-2	TGTGCCAGCAGCTTCCGCCGGGACAGCACAGATACGCAGTATTTT	CASSFRRDSTDTQYF
once	TRBJ1-1	-	TRBV7-9	TGTGCCAGCACCACTTGGATCGACTCGAACACTGAAGCTTTCTTT	CASTTWIDSNTEAFF